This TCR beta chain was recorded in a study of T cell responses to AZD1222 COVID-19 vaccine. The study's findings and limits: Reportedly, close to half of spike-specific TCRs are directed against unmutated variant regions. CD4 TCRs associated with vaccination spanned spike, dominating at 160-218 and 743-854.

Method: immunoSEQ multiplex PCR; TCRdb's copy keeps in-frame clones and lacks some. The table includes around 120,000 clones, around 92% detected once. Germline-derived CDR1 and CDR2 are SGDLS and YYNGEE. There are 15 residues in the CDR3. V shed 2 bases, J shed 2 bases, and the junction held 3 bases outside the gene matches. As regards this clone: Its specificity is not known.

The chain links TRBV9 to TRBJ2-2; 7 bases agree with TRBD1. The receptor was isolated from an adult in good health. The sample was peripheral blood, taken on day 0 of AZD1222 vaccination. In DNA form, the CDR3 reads TGTGCCAGCAGCGTCGGGACAGCTAACACCGGGGAGCTGTTTTTT. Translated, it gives CASSVGTANTGELFF.